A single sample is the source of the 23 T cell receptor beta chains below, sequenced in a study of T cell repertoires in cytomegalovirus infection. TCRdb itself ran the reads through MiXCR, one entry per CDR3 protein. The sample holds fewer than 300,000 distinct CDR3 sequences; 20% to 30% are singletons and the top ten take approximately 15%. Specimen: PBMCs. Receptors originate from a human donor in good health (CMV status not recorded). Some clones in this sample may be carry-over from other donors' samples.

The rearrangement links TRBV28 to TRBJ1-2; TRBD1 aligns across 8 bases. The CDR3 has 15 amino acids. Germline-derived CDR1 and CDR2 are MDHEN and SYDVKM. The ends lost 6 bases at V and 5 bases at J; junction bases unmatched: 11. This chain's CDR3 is CASSASGQETYGYTF. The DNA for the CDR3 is TGTGCCAGCAGCGCCTCGGGACAGGAGACTTATGGCTACACCTTC.

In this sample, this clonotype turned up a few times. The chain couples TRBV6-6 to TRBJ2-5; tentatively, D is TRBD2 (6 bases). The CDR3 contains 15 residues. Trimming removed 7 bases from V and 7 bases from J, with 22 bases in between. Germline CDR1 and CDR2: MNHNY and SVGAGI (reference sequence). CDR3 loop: CASNTPGRLDGTQYF. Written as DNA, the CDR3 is TGTGCCAGCAATACCCCGGGGCGACTAGATGGGACCCAGTACTTC.

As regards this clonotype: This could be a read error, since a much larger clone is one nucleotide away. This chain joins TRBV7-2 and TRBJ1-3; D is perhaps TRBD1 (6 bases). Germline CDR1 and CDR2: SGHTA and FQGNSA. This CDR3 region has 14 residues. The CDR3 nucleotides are TGTTCCAGCAGCTTAATTCAGGGGAGGGACACCATATATTTT. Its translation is CSSSLIQGRDTIYF.

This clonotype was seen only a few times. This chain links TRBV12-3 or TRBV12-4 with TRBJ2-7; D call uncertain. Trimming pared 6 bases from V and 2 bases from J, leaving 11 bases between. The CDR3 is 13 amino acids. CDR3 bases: TGTGCCAGCAGCCCCAGTGCAACCTACGAGCAGTACTTC. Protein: CASSPSATYEQYF.

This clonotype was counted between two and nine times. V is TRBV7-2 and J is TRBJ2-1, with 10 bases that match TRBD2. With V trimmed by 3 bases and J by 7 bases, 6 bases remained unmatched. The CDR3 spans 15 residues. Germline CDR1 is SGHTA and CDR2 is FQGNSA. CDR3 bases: TGTGCCAGCAGCTTGCTAGCGGGAGATTTAAATGAGCAGTTCTTC. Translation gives CASSLLAGDLNEQFF.

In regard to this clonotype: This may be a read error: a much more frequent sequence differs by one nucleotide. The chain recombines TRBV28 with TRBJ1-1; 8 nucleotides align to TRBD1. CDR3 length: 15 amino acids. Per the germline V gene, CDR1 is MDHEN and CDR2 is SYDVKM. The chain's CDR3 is CASSSGQGLNTKAFF. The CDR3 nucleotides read TGTGCCAGCAGTTCAGGACAGGGATTGAACACTAAAGCTTTCTTT.

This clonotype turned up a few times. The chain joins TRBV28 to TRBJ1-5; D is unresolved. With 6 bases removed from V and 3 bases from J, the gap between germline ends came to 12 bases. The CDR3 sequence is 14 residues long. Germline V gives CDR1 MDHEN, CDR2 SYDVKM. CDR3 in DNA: TGTGCCAGCAGGGGTGGTCTCCTCAATCAGCCCCAGCATTTT. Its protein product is CASRGGLLNQPQHF. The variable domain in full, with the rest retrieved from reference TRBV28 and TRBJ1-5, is DVKVTQSSRYLVKRTGEKVFLECVQDMDHENMFWYRQDPGLGLRLIYFSYDVKMKEKGDIPEGYSVSREKKERFSLILESASTNQTSMYLCASRGGLLNQPQHFGDGTRLSIL.

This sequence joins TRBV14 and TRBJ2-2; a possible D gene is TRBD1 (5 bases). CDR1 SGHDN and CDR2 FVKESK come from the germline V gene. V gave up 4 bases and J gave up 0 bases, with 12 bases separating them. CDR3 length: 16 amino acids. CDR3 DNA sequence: TGTGCCAGCAGCCCCCGACAGATCTCGAACACCGGGGAGCTGTTTTTT. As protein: CASSPRQISNTGELFF.

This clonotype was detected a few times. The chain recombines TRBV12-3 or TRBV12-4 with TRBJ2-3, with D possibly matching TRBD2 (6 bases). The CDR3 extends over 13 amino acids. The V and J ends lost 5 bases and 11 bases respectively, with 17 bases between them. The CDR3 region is CASSPRERGGQYF. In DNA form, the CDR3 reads TGTGCCAGCAGTCCACGGGAAAGGGGAGGGCAGTATTTT.

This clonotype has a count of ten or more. This CDR3 reads CASTSGSTNTGELFF. CDR3 in DNA: TGTGCCAGCACTAGCGGGAGCACGAACACCGGGGAGCTGTTTTTT. This chain uses TRBV7-2 with TRBJ2-2, with 10 positions matching TRBD2. Germline values: CDR1 SGHTA, CDR2 FQGNSA. The CDR3 has 15 amino acids. With V trimmed by 7 bases and J by 0 bases, 2 bases remained unmatched.

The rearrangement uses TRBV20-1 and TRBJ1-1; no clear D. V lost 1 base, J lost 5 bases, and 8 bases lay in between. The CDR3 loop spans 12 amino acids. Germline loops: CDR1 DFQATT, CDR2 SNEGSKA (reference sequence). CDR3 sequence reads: CSARGPGTEAFF. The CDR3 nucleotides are TGCAGTGCTAGAGGGCCTGGTACTGAAGCTTTCTTT.

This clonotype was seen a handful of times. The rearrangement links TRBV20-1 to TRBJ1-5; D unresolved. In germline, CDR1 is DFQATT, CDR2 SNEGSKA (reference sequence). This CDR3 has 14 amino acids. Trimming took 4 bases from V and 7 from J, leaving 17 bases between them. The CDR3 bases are TGCAGTGCTAATCGACATTCACTCAGACAGCCCCAGCATTTT. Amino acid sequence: CSANRHSLRQPQHF.

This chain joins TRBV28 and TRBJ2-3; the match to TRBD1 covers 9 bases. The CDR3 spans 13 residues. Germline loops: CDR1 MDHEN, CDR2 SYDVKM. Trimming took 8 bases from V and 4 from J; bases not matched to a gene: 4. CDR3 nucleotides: TGTGCCAGCGAGAGGGACAGGGCAGATACGCAGTATTTT. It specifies CASERDRADTQYF.

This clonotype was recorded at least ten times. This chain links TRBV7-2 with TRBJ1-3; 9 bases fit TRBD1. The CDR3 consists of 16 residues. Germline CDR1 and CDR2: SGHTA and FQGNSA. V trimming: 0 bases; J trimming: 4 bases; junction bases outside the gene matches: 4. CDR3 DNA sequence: TGTGCCAGCAGCTTAGCGCGACAGGGGGGCGGAAACACCATATATTTT. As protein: CASSLARQGGGNTIYF.

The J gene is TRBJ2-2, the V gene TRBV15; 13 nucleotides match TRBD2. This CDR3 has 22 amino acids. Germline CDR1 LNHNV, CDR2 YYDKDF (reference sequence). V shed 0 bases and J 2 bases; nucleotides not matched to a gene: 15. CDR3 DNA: TGTGCCACCAGCAGAGAGGGGATCGAGTTCGGACTAGCGGGAGTTAACACCGGGGAGCTGTTTTTT. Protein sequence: CATSREGIEFGLAGVNTGELFF.

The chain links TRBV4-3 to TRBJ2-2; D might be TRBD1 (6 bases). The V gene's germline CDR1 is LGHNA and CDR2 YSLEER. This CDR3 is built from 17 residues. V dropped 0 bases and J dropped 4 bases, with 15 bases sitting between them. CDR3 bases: TGCGCCAGCAGCCAAGAGGCGGACAGTTGGGGCACCGGGGAGCTGTTTTTT. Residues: CASSQEADSWGTGELFF.

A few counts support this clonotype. This CDR3 is CASSPMTGRNYGYTF. The CDR3 DNA reads TGTGCCAGTAGTCCTATGACAGGGAGAAACTATGGCTACACCTTC. The rearrangement joins TRBV19 to TRBJ1-2; TRBD1 matches at 7 bases. This CDR3 has 15 residues. V shed 5 bases and J 2 bases; nucleotides not matched to a gene: 8. The V gene's germline CDR1 is LNHDA and CDR2 SQIVND (reference sequence).

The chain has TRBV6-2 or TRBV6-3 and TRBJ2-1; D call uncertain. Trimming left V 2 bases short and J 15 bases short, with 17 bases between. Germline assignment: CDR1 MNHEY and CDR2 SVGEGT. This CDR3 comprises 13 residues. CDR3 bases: TGTGCCAGCAGTTACGACCCGTCCGCCGGATTGTTCTTC. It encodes CASSYDPSAGLFF.

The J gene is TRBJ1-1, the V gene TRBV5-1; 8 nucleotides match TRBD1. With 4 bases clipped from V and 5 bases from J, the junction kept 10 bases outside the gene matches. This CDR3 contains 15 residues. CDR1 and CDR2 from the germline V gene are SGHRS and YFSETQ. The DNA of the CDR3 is TGCGCCAGCAGCGGCCGCGGACAGGGCGGAACTGAAGCTTTCTTT. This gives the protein CASSGRGQGGTEAFF.

CDR3 sequence reads: CATSDTSGLDGEQFF. The CDR3, as DNA: TGTGCCACCAGTGATACCTCAGGATTAGACGGTGAGCAGTTCTTC. The chain has TRBV24-1 and TRBJ2-1; D gene unclear. CDR3 length equals 15 residues. Germline V gene data show CDR1 as KGHDR and CDR2 as SFDVKD. The V and J ends lost 3 bases and 9 bases respectively, with 17 bases between them.

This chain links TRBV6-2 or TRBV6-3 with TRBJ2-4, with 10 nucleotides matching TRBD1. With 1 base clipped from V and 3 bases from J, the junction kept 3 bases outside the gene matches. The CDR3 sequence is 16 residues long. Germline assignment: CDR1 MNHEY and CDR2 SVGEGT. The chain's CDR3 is CASSYWGTGVKNIQYF. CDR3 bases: TGTGCCAGCAGTTACTGGGGGACAGGGGTCAAAAACATTCAGTACTTC.

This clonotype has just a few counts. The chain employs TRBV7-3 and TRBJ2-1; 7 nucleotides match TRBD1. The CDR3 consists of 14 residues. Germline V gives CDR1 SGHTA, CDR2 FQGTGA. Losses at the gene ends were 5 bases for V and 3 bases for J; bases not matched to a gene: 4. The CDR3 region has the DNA TGTGCCAGCAGCAGAGGGGGCGACTACAATGAGCAGTTCTTC. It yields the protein CASSRGGDYNEQFF.

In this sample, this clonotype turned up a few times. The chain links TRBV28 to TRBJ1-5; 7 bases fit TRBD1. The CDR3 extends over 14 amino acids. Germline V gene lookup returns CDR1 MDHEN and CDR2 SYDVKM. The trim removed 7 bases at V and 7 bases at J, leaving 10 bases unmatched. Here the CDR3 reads CASTAAGGYQPQHF. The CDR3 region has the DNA TGTGCCAGCACAGCGGCAGGGGGGTACCAGCCCCAGCATTTT.